Following are 8 T cell receptor beta chains from one sample sequenced in a study of cytomegalovirus exposure and HLA in healthy donors. PCR amplification relied on 60 Vbeta primers (plus 13 Jbeta primers). Only in-frame clones appear in the TCRdb table, and some are missing; sequencing was by immunoSEQ multiplex PCR. The sample contains fewer than 150,000 clones, just over 70% of which appear only once. Sequenced sample: PBMCs. The receptors were sampled from a woman aged 25 to 45 in good health and CMV-seronegative.

This clone was seen a few times. The chain uses TRBV28 and TRBJ2-7; tentative D call: TRBD1 (6 bases). V shed 5 bases and J shed 7 bases, with 9 bases lying between them. CDR1 is MDHEN and CDR2 is SYDVKM in the germline V gene. This CDR3 has 11 amino acids. This CDR3 is CASSLQGEQYV. The DNA for the CDR3 is TGTGCCAGCAGTCTCCAGGGGGAGCAGTACGTC.

V usage is TRBV6-6 and J usage is TRBJ2-6; a weak D match, TRBD1 (5 bases). The CDR3 loop spans 15 amino acids. CDR1 is MNHNY, CDR2 SVGAGI, per germline (reference sequence). V dropped 2 bases and J dropped 2 bases, with 7 bases sitting between them. CDR3 DNA: TGTGCCAGCAGTTACAGGGGTGCTGGGGCCAACGTCCTGACTTTC. Translated: CASSYRGAGANVLTF.

This sequence joins TRBV14 and TRBJ2-1; no definite D call. CDR1 is SGHDN, CDR2 FVKESK, per germline. V was pared by 4 bases and J by 0 bases, with 10 bases between. This CDR3 has 15 amino acids. In nucleotides, the CDR3 is TGTGCCAGCAGCCGCCGATTGAGCTCCTACAATGAGCAGTTCTTC. The encoded protein is CASSRRLSSYNEQFF.

J is TRBJ1-2 and V is TRBV27; possibly TRBD1 for D (5 bases). Germline loops: CDR1 MNHEY, CDR2 SMNVEV (reference sequence). Trimming removed 6 bases from V and 7 bases from J, with 18 bases in between. The CDR3 is 14 residues long. The CDR3 sequence: CASRFGHGRAGYTF. The CDR3 DNA follows: TGTGCCAGCAGATTTGGCCACGGCAGGGCTGGCTACACCTTC.

The V and J genes are TRBV18 and TRBJ1-3; D perhaps matches TRBD1 (5 bases). Germline CDR1 reads KGHSH; CDR2 reads LQKENI. The V end lost 4 bases, the J end lost 0 bases, and 10 bases lay between the germline ends. This CDR3 region has 15 residues. CDR3 residues: CASSQSRDSGNTIYF. The CDR3 DNA reads as TGTGCCAGCTCACAGAGCAGGGACTCTGGAAACACCATATATTTT.

This clone was observed a few times. This rearrangement joins TRBV5-1 to TRBJ2-3; D remains unclear. There are 14 residues in the CDR3. V dropped 5 bases and J dropped 0 bases, with 10 bases sitting between them. Germline V gives CDR1 SGHRS, CDR2 YFSETQ. In nucleotides, the CDR3 is TGCGCCAGCAGTGTCAGGCTAAGCACAGATACGCAGTATTTT. It encodes CASSVRLSTDTQYF.

The rearrangement joins TRBV9 to TRBJ1-1, with a weak D call TRBD1 (6 bases). Germline values: CDR1 SGDLS, CDR2 YYNGEE. V was trimmed by 3 bases and J by 1 base, leaving 10 bases between them. The CDR3 has 14 amino acids. CDR3: CASSADRTNTEAFF. CDR3 sequence (DNA): TGTGCCAGCAGCGCGGACAGAACGAACACTGAAGCTTTCTTT.

This clone was seen only a few times. The chain links TRBV5-1 to TRBJ2-2; TRBD1 agrees at 9 bases. J lost 1 base, V lost 1 base, and 5 bases had no gene match. The CDR3 is 17 residues long. Germline loops: CDR1 SGHRS, CDR2 YFSETQ. The DNA of the CDR3 is TGCGCCAGCAGCTTGCTGACAGGGGGATTGAACACCGGGGAGCTGTTTTTT. This sequence encodes CASSLLTGGLNTGELFF.